This T cell receptor beta chain emerged from a study of T cell responses to AZD1222 COVID-19 vaccine. The method was immunoSEQ multiplex PCR; TCRdb's version includes in-frame clones alone and lacks a portion of them. Seen here are some 110,000 clones, about 90% observed once, and the top ten hold around 7.5%. V was clipped by 4 bases and J by 7 bases; unmatched bases: 6. This CDR3 comprises 13 residues. The chain has TRBV12-3 or TRBV12-4 and TRBJ2-5; 7 nucleotides align to TRBD1. Sequenced material: peripheral blood, taken on day 0 of AZD1222 vaccination. This TCR was sampled from an adult in good health. Here the CDR3 reads CASSSRQGGTQYF. The CDR3 coding sequence is TGTGCCAGCAGTTCACGACAGGGCGGGACCCAGTACTTC.